This T cell receptor (beta chain) comes out of a study of T cells expressing NK-cell markers. UMIs were included in TCR beta cDNA generated by 5'RACE template switching. TCRdb reprocessed the 5' RACE reads; each CDR3 protein has one entry and no DNA is given. The sample has roughly 180,000 distinct CDR3 sequences; the top ten hold roughly 18%. CDR1 is MGHRA and CDR2 is YSYEKL in the germline V gene. The CDR3 extends over 15 amino acids. The receptor's source is a woman aged 18-70 years in good health. V usage is TRBV4-1 and J usage is TRBJ2-7. The source material was blood T cells: a sorted CD56 or NKG2C T cell subset, CD4+ or CD8+ T cells, or bulk PBMC T cells (not recorded which). The CDR3 reads CASSQGLAVTYEQYF.